The 29 T cell receptor beta chains reported below all come from one sample, sequenced in a study of blood T cell repertoires in COVID-19. Some clones are missing from TCRdb's copy, which holds only in-frame ones; the method was immunoSEQ multiplex PCR. Here the sample spans more than 350,000 clones, 70% to 90% being singletons. Input material: peripheral blood. The origin of the receptors is a woman aged 25 to 39 with COVID-19, enrolled during active disease.

This chain links TRBV28 with TRBJ2-7, with a weak D call TRBD1 (5 bases). The CDR3 length is 14 residues. V dropped 5 bases and J dropped 3 bases, with 14 bases sitting between them. The V gene's germline CDR1 is MDHEN and CDR2 SYDVKM. DNA of the CDR3: TGTGCCAGCAGTCCCCACAGGACCTACTACGAGCAGTACTTC. Translation: CASSPHRTYYEQYF.

The V and J genes are TRBV19 and TRBJ2-2; D call uncertain. This CDR3 has 13 amino acids. V lost 10 bases, J lost 5 bases, and 14 bases lay in between. Germline V CDR1 and CDR2: LNHDA, SQIVND (reference sequence). The CDR3 nucleotides read TGTGCCACCAAGACTCGGCGGACCGGGGAGCTGTTTTTT. Its translation: CATKTRRTGELFF.

The chain is built from TRBV11-2 and TRBJ2-1; 7 bases agree with TRBD1. Per the germline V gene, CDR1 is SGHAT and CDR2 is FQNNGV. The CDR3 loop spans 14 amino acids. V lost 2 bases to trimming and J lost 6 bases; unmatched junction nucleotides: 4. This CDR3 is CASSLTGQSNEQFF. The CDR3 DNA reads TGTGCCAGCAGCTTAACGGGACAGAGCAATGAGCAGTTCTTC.

V and J are TRBV5-6 and TRBJ1-6; D gene uncertain. The CDR3 has 15 residues. CDR1 is SGHDT, CDR2 YYEEEE, per germline. The V end lost 2 bases, the J end lost 7 bases, and 13 bases lay between the germline ends. This CDR3 reads CASSFYMTPNSPLHF. CDR3 nucleotides: TGTGCCAGCAGCTTTTACATGACACCCAATTCACCCCTCCACTTT.

The gene calls are TRBV5-3 and TRBJ2-3; perhaps TRBD2 as D (5 bases). TRBV5-3 is assigned to the ORF class and has an uncertain function. The V gene lost 4 bases and the J gene lost 1 base, with 16 bases spanning the gap. The CDR3 runs 16 residues. In nucleotides, the CDR3 is TGTGCCAGAAGCGAAAGAGGACTGGAGGGCACAGATACGCAGTATTTT. This sequence encodes CARSERGLEGTDTQYF.

The chain has TRBV4-3 and TRBJ1-3; D gene uncertain. V lost 1 base, J lost 2 bases, and 9 bases lay in between. CDR3 size: 15 residues. The V gene's germline CDR1 is LGHNA and CDR2 YSLEER. The CDR3 nucleotides read TGCGCCAGCAGCCAAGGGGTGGGAGCTGGAAACACCATATATTTT. Translating gives CASSQGVGAGNTIYF.

The genes are TRBV7-8 and TRBJ1-4; a possible D gene is TRBD1 (6 bases). This CDR3 has 16 residues. Trimming stripped 3 bases from V and 1 base from J, with 12 bases between. The germline gives CDR1 SGHVS, CDR2 FQNEAQ. DNA for the CDR3: TGTGCCAGCAGCTTGGGCAGGGGAAAAACTAATGAAAAACTGTTTTTT. Translating gives CASSLGRGKTNEKLFF.

This chain joins TRBV12-3 or TRBV12-4 and TRBJ2-2; no clear D gene. Trimming took 6 bases from V and 6 from J, leaving 11 bases between them. The CDR3 has 13 amino acids. CDR3 DNA sequence: TGTGCCAGCAGCGCCGTCGAGGCCGGGGAGCTGTTTTTT. Protein: CASSAVEAGELFF.

V and J are TRBV10-2 and TRBJ1-3; maybe TRBD1 (6 bases). Trimming took 2 bases from V and 0 from J, leaving 8 bases between them. Germline CDR1 reads WSHSY; CDR2 reads SAAADI. This CDR3 spans 15 amino acids. The CDR3: CASSETGPSGNTIYF. For the CDR3, the DNA is TGCGCCAGCAGTGAGACAGGGCCCTCTGGAAACACCATATATTTT.

This chain connects TRBV4-3 to TRBJ2-1; weak D call: TRBD2 (6 bases). V lost 6 bases, J lost 7 bases, and 13 bases lay in between. This CDR3 has 13 amino acids. Germline loops: CDR1 LGHNA, CDR2 YSLEER. The DNA for the CDR3 is TGCGCCAGCAGTCCCTTCCGGGGGAATGAGCAGTTCTTC. Its translation: CASSPFRGNEQFF.

This chain uses TRBV7-2 with TRBJ2-2, with 7 bases that match TRBD2. The CDR3 totals 16 residues. Germline CDR1 SGHTA, CDR2 FQGNSA. The junction had 11 bases not matched to a gene; V was cut back by 5 bases and J by 5 bases. This CDR3 is CASSIMDWGGTGELFF. CDR3 sequence (DNA): TGTGCCAGCAGCATAATGGACTGGGGAGGGACCGGGGAGCTGTTTTTT.

This clone was counted only a few times. The CDR3 protein is CASSIQGAGEKLFF. For the CDR3, the DNA is TGTGCCAGTAGTATTCAGGGGGCGGGGGAAAAACTGTTTTTT. J is TRBJ1-4 and V is TRBV19; 8 positions match TRBD1. There are 14 residues in the CDR3. J gave up 8 bases and V 3 bases, and 5 bases lay outside the gene matches. Per the germline V gene, CDR1 is LNHDA and CDR2 is SQIVND (reference sequence).

The table lists this clone with a count of one. The chain employs TRBV7-8 and TRBJ2-7; 7 bases match TRBD1. This CDR3 is 17 amino acids long. Per the germline V gene, CDR1 is SGHVS and CDR2 is FQNEAQ. V lost 2 bases, J lost 0 bases, and 10 bases stayed unmatched. CDR3 protein: CASSLSSQRQGSYEQYF. CDR3 DNA: TGTGCCAGCAGCTTAAGCTCTCAACGACAGGGCTCCTACGAGCAGTACTTC.

This clone was picked up a small number of times. In DNA, the CDR3 is TGTGCCAGCAGTCCGGGAGGGGTCGGAGCTTTCTTT. This encodes CASSPGGVGAFF. This sequence joins TRBV28 and TRBJ1-1, with a weak D call TRBD1 (5 bases). CDR1 and CDR2 (germline): MDHEN, SYDVKM. V was clipped by 5 bases and J by 10 bases, with 14 bases between them. The CDR3 is made up of 12 amino acids.

A few counts support this clone. The chain couples TRBV7-2 to TRBJ2-3; D is uncertain. The ends were cut back, 3 bases at V and 2 bases at J, with 18 bases in the middle. CDR3 length: 17 residues. Germline CDR1 and CDR2: SGHTA and FQGNSA. CDR3 in DNA: TGTGCCAGCAGCTTTGAGTTGGTGGGTGGGCACACAGATACGCAGTATTTT. Its protein product is CASSFELVGGHTDTQYF.

The rearrangement joins TRBV7-9 to TRBJ2-2, with 8 bases matching TRBD2. The CDR3 extends over 16 amino acids. The V gene end was trimmed by 7 bases and the J gene end by 7 bases; junction bases not matched to a gene: 14. CDR1 and CDR2 (germline): SEHNR, FQNEAQ (reference sequence). The CDR3 loop reads CASTPSTGGPGGELFF. Written as DNA, the CDR3 is TGTGCCAGCACCCCGTCCACGGGAGGGCCGGGCGGGGAGCTGTTTTTT.

The chain uses TRBV5-4 and TRBJ2-1; 9 bases are a match to TRBD1. V shed 5 bases, J shed 3 bases, and the junction held 3 bases outside the gene matches. The CDR3 is made up of 14 amino acids. The germline gives CDR1 SGHNT, CDR2 YYREEE (reference sequence). CDR3 sequence reads: CASRGGQGYNEQFF. CDR3 coding DNA: TGTGCCAGCAGGGGGGGACAGGGCTACAATGAGCAGTTCTTC.

The chain recombines TRBV15 with TRBJ2-3; possibly TRBD1 for D (5 bases). Trimming left V 5 bases short and J 8 bases short, with 20 bases between. This CDR3 is 15 amino acids long. The V gene's germline CDR1 is LNHNV and CDR2 YYDKDF (reference sequence). In DNA, the CDR3 is TGTGCCACCAGCGGGGCCTTTATGACCGGCAGTACGCAGTATTTT. As protein: CATSGAFMTGSTQYF.

This rearrangement joins TRBV11-2 to TRBJ2-7, with 9 nucleotides matching TRBD1. J lost 4 bases, V lost 6 bases, and 4 bases had no gene match. The CDR3 length is 13 residues. Germline CDR1 is SGHAT and CDR2 is FQNNGV. Written as DNA, the CDR3 is TGTGCCAGCAGTCGGACAGGGGTATACGAGCAGTACTTC. Translated: CASSRTGVYEQYF. Full variable domain (missing parts from reference TRBV11-2 and TRBJ2-7): EAGVAQSPRYKIIEKRQSVAFWCNPISGHATLYWYQQILGQGPKLLIQFQNNGVVDDSQLPKDRFSAERLKGVDSTLKIQPAKLEDSAVYLCASSRTGVYEQYFGPGTRLTVT.

The chain couples TRBV6-2 or TRBV6-3 to TRBJ2-1, with 9 bases identical to TRBD2. The CDR3 is 15 amino acids. With V trimmed by 7 bases and J by 0 bases, 4 bases remained unmatched. Looked up from germline, CDR1 is MNHEY and CDR2 is SVGEGT. The CDR3 protein is CASTPAGGSYNEQFF. Here the CDR3 DNA reads TGTGCCAGCACCCCAGCGGGAGGCTCCTACAATGAGCAGTTCTTC.

The J gene is TRBJ2-1, the V gene TRBV30; 11 bases are a match to TRBD2. Germline V gene lookup returns CDR1 GTSNPN and CDR2 SVGIG (reference sequence). Trimming at V came to 1 base and at J to 11 bases, leaving 13 bases not matched to a gene. The length of the CDR3 is 16 residues. CDR3 bases: TGTGCCTGGAGTGGGCCGGGACTAGCGGTACTGTATAAGCAGTTCTTC. Translating it yields CAWSGPGLAVLYKQFF. The full variable domain, in which reference TRBV30 and TRBJ2-1 provide the parts outside the CDR3, is SQTIHQWPATLVQPVGSPLSLECTVEGTSNPNLYWYRQAAGRGLQLLFYSVGIGQISSEVPQNLSASRPQDRQFILSSKKLLLSDSGFYLCAWSGPGLAVLYKQFFGPGTRLTVL.

CDR3 in DNA: TGTGCCAGCTCACCCGGGACAGATAACTATGGCTACACCTTC. It specifies CASSPGTDNYGYTF. This chain links TRBV18 with TRBJ1-2; 7 bases line up with TRBD1. Germline V gene data show CDR1 as KGHSH and CDR2 as LQKENI. Unmatched junction bases numbered 2, after V lost 3 bases and J lost 1 base. The CDR3 runs 14 residues.

The chain is built from TRBV7-2 and TRBJ2-3; TRBD2 matches 10 bases. V lost 3 bases to trimming and J lost 4 bases; unmatched junction nucleotides: 4. Germline CDR1 is SGHTA and CDR2 is FQGNSA. The CDR3 runs 15 residues. The CDR3 nucleotides read TGTGCCAGCAGCTTCCTAGCGGGGGTGCCAGATACGCAGTATTTT. Residues: CASSFLAGVPDTQYF.

This sequence joins TRBV28 and TRBJ1-2; 7 positions match TRBD1. Germline CDR1 is MDHEN and CDR2 is SYDVKM. The CDR3 has 14 amino acids. V dropped 10 bases and J dropped 4; count of bases not matched to a gene: 12. The CDR3 loop is CATQHPQGTYGYTF. CDR3 coding DNA: TGTGCCACCCAACATCCACAGGGGACCTATGGCTACACCTTC.

The V call is TRBV19, the J call TRBJ1-2, with TRBD1 matching 9 bases. The CDR3 covers 16 residues. V shed 4 bases and J 9 bases; nucleotides not matched to a gene: 15. Germline V gives CDR1 LNHDA, CDR2 SQIVND (reference sequence). Here the CDR3 DNA reads TGTGCCAGTAGTAGATTGGTGGGACAGGGTACTAGGAGCTACACCTTC. Protein product: CASSRLVGQGTRSYTF.

The rearrangement joins TRBV27 to TRBJ2-4; 11 bases agree with TRBD1. Germline values: CDR1 MNHEY, CDR2 SMNVEV (reference sequence). V lost 6 bases to trimming and J lost 1 base; unmatched junction nucleotides: 11. This CDR3 region has 18 residues. CDR3 residues: CASRPDRGLRGAKNIQYF. The DNA of the CDR3 is TGTGCCAGCAGGCCGGACAGGGGGCTACGGGGGGCCAAAAACATTCAGTACTTC.

The rearrangement links TRBV5-1 to TRBJ2-7, with 7 bases lining up with TRBD1. The V gene's germline CDR1 is SGHRS and CDR2 YFSETQ. The trim removed 9 bases at V and 5 bases at J, leaving 8 bases unmatched. This CDR3 spans 12 amino acids. CDR3 bases: TGCGCCAATCCTTCAGGGGGTAACGAGCAGTACGTC. Protein sequence: CANPSGGNEQYV.

The chain combines TRBV6-2 or TRBV6-3 with TRBJ1-6; 7 bases are shared with TRBD1. Germline CDR1 and CDR2: MNHEY and SVGEGT. This CDR3 has 18 residues. V lost 5 bases and J lost 9; bases outside the gene matches: 19. CDR3 bases: TGTGCCAGCAGTGACCCCAGGTTCCGGACAGGAGTTTCTTCACCCCTCCACTTT. Translated: CASSDPRFRTGVSSPLHF.

V and J are TRBV29-1 and TRBJ1-1; 10 bases match TRBD1. Losses at the gene ends were 2 bases for V and 2 bases for J; bases not matched to a gene: 8. The CDR3 runs to 16 residues. Germline CDR1 reads SQVTM; CDR2 reads ANQGSEA. The CDR3 coding sequence is TGCAGCGTTGAATTTCGGCCGACAGGGGGCAACACTGAAGCTTTCTTT. Translation gives CSVEFRPTGGNTEAFF.